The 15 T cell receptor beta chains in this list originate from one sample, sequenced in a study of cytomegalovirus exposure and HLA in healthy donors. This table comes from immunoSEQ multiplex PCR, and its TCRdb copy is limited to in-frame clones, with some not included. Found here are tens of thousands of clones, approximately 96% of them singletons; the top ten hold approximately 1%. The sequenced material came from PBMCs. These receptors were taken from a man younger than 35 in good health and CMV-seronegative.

CDR3 DNA: TGTGCCAGCAGCTCGGGACTAGCGGATGTATACTCTGGGGCCAACGTCCTGACTTTC. It encodes CASSSGLADVYSGANVLTF. The genes are TRBV11-2 and TRBJ2-6; 11 bases map to TRBD2. This CDR3 is 19 amino acids long. Germline values: CDR1 SGHAT, CDR2 FQNNGV. J lost 0 bases, V lost 4 bases, and 8 bases had no gene match.

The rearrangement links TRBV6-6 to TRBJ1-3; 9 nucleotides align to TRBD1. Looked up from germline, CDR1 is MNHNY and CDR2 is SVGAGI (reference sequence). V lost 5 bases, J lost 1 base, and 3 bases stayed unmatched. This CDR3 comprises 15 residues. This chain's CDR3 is CASSIQGASGNTIYF. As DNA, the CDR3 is TGTGCCAGCAGTATACAGGGGGCTTCTGGAAACACCATATATTTT.

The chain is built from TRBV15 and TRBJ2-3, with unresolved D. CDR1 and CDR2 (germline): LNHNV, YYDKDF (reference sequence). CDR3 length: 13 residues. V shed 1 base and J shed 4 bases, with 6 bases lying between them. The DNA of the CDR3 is TGTGCCACCAGCAGAGGTGCGTCAGATACGCAGTATTTT. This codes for CATSRGASDTQYF.

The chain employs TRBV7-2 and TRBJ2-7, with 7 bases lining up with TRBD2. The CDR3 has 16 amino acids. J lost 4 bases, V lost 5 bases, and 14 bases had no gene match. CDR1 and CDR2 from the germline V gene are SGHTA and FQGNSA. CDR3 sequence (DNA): TGTGCCAGCAGCCTAACCCTCCTAGCGGAAAATTACGAGCAGTACTTC. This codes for CASSLTLLAENYEQYF. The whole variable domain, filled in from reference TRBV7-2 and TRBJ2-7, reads GAGVSQSPSNKVTEKGKDVELRCDPISGHTALYWYRQSLGQGLEFLIYFQGNSAPDKSGLPSDRFSAERTGGSVSTLTIQRTQQEDSAVYLCASSLTLLAENYEQYFGPGTRLTVT.

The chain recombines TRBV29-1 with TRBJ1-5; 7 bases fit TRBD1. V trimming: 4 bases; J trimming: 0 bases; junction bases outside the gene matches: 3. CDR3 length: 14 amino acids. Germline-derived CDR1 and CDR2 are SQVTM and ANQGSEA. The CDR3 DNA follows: TGCAGCGTTGGACAGGGAAATAGCAATCAGCCCCAGCATTTT. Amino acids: CSVGQGNSNQPQHF.

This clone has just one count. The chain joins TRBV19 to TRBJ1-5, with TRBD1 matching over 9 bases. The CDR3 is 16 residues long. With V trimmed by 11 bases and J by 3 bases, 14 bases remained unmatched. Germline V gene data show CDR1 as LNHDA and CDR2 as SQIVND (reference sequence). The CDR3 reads CASQTQGQGFNQPQHF. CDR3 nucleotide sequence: TGTGCCTCCCAGACCCAGGGACAGGGTTTCAATCAGCCCCAGCATTTT. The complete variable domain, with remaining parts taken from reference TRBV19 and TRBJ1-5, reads DGGITQSPKYLFRKEGQNVTLSCEQNLNHDAMYWYRQDPGQGLRLIYYSQIVNDFQKGDIAEGYSVSREKKESFPLTVTSAQKNPTAFYLCASQTQGQGFNQPQHFGDGTRLSIL.

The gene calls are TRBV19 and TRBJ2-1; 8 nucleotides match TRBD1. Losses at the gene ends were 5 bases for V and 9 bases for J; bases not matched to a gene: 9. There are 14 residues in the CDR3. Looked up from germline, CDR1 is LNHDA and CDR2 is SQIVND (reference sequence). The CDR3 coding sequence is TGTGCCAGTAGTGCGGACAGGGACGGGGGTGAGCAGTTCTTC. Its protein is CASSADRDGGEQFF.

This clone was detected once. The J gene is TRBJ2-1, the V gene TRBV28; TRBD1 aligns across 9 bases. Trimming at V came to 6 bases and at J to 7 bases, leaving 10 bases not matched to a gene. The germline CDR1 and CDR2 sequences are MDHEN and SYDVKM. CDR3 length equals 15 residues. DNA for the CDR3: TGTGCCAGCAGCCGGGGACAGGGTGTCGTGAATGAGCAGTTCTTC. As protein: CASSRGQGVVNEQFF. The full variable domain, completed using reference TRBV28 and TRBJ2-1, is DVKVTQSSRYLVKRTGEKVFLECVQDMDHENMFWYRQDPGLGLRLIYFSYDVKMKEKGDIPEGYSVSREKKERFSLILESASTNQTSMYLCASSRGQGVVNEQFFGPGTRLTVL.

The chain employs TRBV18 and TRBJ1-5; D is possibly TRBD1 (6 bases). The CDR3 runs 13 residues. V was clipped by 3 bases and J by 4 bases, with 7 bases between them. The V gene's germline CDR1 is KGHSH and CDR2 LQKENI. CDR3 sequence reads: CASSPDRNQPQHF. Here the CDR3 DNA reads TGTGCCAGCTCACCCGACAGGAATCAGCCCCAGCATTTT.

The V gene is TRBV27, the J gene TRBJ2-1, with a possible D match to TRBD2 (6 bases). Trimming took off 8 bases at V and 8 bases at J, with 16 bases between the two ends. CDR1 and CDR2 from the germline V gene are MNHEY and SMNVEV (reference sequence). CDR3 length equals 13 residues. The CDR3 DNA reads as TGTGCCAGCGGCCGGGCGGGATTGCATGAGCAGTTCTTC. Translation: CASGRAGLHEQFF.

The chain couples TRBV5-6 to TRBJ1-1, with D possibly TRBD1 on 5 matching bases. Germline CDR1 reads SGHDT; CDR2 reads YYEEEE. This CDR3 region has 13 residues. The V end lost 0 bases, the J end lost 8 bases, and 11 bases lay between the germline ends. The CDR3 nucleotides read TGTGCCAGCAGCTTGGGATGGGGGGACGAAGCTTTCTTT. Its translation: CASSLGWGDEAFF.

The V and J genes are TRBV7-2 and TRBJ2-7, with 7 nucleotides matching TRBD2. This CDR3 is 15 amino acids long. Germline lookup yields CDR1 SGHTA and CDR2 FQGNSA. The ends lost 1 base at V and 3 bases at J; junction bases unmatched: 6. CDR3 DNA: TGTGCCAGCAGCTTAGGGGAGGGGTGGGGCTACGAGCAGTACTTC. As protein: CASSLGEGWGYEQYF.

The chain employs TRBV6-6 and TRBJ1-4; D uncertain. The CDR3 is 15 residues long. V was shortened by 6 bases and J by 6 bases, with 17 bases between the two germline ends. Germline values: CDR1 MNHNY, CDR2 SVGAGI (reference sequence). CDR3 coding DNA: TGTGCCAGCAGCCCAAGAGCCATGGGAGATGAAAAACTGTTTTTT. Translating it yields CASSPRAMGDEKLFF.

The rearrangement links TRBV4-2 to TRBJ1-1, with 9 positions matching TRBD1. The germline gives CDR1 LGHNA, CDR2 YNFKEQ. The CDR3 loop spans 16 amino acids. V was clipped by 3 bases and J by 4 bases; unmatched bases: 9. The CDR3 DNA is TGTGCCAGCAGCCATCCGCTGACAGGGGGTATCACTGAAGCTTTCTTT. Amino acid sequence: CASSHPLTGGITEAFF.

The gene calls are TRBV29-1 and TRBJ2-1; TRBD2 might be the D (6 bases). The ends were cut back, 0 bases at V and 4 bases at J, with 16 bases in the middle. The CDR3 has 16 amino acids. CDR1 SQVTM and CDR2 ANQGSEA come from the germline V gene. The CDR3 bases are TGCAGCGTTGAAGATTCTCCGGGGGATGTATACAATGAGCAGTTCTTC. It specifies CSVEDSPGDVYNEQFF.